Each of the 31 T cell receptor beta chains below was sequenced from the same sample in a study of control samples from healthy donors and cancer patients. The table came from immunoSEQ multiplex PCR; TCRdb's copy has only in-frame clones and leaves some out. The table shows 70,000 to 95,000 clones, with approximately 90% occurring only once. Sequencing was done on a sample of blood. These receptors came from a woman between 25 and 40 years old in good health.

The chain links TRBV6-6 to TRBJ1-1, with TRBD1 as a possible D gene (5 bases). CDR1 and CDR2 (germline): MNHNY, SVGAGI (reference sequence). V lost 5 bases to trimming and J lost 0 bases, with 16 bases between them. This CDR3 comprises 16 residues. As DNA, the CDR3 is TGTGCCAGCAGTCCACATGGGCGGGGGGTGAACACTGAAGCTTTCTTT. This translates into CASSPHGRGVNTEAFF.

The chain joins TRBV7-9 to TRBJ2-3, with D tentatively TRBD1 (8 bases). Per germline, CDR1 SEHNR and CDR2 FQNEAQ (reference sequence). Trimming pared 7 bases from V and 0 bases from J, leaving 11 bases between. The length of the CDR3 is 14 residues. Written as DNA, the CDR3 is TGTGCCAGCAAACAGGGGGGGAGCACAGATACGCAGTATTTT. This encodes CASKQGGSTDTQYF.

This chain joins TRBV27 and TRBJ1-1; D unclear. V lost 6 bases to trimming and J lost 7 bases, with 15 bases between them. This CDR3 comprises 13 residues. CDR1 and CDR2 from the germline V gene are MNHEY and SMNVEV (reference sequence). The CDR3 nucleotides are TGTGCCAGCAGCTTCCGCGGACGGAATGAAGCTTTCTTT. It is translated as CASSFRGRNEAFF.

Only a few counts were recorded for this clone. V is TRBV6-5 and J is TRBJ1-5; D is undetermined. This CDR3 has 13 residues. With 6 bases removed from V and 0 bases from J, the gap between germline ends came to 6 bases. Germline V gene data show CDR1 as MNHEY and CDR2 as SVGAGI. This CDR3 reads CASSVNSNQPQHF. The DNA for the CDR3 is TGTGCCAGCAGCGTTAATAGCAATCAGCCCCAGCATTTT.

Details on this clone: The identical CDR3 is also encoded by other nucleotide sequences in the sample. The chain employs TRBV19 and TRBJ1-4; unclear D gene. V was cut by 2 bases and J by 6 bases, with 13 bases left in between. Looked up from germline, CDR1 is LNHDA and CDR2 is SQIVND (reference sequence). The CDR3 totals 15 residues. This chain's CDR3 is CASSIQRGRYEKLFF. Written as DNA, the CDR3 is TGTGCCAGTAGTATACAACGCGGAAGATATGAAAAACTGTTTTTT. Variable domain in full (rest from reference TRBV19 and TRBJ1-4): DGGITQSPKYLFRKEGQNVTLSCEQNLNHDAMYWYRQDPGQGLRLIYYSQIVNDFQKGDIAEGYSVSREKKESFPLTVTSAQKNPTAFYLCASSIQRGRYEKLFFGSGTQLSVL.

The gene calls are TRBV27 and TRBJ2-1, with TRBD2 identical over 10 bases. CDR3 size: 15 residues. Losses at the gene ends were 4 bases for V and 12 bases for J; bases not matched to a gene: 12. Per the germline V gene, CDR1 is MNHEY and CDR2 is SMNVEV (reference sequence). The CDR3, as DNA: TGTGCCAGCAGTTCATTAGCGGGAGGCGGACGAGTGCAGTTCTTC. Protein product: CASSSLAGGGRVQFF.

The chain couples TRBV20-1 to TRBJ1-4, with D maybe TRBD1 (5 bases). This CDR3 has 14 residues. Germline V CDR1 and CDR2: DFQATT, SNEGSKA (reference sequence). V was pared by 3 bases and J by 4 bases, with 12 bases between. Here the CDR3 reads CSASRQGLNEKLFF. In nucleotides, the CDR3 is TGCAGTGCTAGTCGGCAGGGACTTAATGAAAAACTGTTTTTT.

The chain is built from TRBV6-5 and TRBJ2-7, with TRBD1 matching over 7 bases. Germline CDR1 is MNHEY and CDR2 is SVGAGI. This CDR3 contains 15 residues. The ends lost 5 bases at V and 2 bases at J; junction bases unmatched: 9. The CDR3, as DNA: TGTGCCAGCAGTCCCGGGACAGCTATAACCTACGAGCAGTACTTC. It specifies CASSPGTAITYEQYF.

CDR3 nucleotides: TGCGCCAGCAGCCAAGATGAGGGCCTAGCGGGAGTAGAAGATGGCGAGCAGTACTTC. As protein: CASSQDEGLAGVEDGEQYF. This chain joins TRBV4-1 and TRBJ2-7; TRBD2 matches at 10 bases. Germline V gives CDR1 MGHRA, CDR2 YSYEKL. Trimming took 0 bases from V and 6 from J; bases not matched to a gene: 17. The CDR3 covers 19 residues.

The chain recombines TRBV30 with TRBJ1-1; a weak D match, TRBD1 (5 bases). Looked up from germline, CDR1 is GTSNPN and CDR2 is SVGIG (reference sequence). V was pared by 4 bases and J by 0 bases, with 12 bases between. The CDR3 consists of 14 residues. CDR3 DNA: TGTGCCTGGACTTTCAGGGCCATGAACACTGAAGCTTTCTTT. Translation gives CAWTFRAMNTEAFF.

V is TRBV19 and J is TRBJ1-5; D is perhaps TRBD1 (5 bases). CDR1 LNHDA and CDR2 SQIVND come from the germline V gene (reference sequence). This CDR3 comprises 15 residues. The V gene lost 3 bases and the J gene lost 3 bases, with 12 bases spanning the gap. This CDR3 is CASSMLGEINQPQHF. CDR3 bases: TGTGCCAGTAGTATGTTGGGGGAGATCAATCAGCCCCAGCATTTT.

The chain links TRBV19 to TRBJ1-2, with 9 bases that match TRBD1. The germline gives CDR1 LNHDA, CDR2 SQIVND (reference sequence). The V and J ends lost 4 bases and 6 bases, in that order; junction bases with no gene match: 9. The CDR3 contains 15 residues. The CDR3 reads CASSTTGGLTNGYTF. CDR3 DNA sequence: TGTGCCAGTAGTACTACAGGGGGCTTGACGAATGGCTACACCTTC.

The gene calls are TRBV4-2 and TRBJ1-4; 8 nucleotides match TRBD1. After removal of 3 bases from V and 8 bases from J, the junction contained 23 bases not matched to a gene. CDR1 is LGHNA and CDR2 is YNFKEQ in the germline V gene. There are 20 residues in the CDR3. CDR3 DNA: TGTGCCAGCAGCCAGCAAAAGATCGGGGGGTTGACAGGGGCTAGGGAAAAACTGTTTTTT. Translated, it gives CASSQQKIGGLTGAREKLFF.

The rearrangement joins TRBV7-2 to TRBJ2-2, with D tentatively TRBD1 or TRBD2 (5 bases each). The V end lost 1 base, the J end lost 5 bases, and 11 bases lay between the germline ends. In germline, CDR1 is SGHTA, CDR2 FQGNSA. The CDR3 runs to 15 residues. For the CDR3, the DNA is TGTGCCAGCAGCTTAGGAGGGGCGAGAACCGGGGAGCTGTTTTTT. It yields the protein CASSLGGARTGELFF.

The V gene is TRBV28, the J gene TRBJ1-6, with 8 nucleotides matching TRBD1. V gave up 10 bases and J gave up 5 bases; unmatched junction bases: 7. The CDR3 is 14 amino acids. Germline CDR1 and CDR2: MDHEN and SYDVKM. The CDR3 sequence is CATIQGDHNSPLHF. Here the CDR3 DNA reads TGTGCCACCATACAGGGGGACCATAATTCACCCCTCCACTTT.

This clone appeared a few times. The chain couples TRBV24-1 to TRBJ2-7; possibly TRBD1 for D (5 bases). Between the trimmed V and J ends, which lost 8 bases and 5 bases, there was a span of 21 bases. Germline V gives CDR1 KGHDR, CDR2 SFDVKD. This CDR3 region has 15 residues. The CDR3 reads CATNQLSQGLDEQYF. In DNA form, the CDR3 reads TGTGCCACCAATCAATTATCCCAGGGTCTAGACGAGCAGTACTTC.

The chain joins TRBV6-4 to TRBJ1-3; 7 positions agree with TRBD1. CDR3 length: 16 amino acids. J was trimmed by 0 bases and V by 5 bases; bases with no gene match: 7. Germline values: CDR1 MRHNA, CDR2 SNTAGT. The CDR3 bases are TGTGCCAGCAGTCCGGACAGGCTGGGCTCTGGAAACACCATATATTTT. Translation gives CASSPDRLGSGNTIYF.

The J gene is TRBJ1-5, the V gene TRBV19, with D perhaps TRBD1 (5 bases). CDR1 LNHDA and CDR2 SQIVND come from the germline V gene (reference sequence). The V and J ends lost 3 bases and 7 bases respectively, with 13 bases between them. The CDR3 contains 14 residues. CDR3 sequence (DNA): TGTGCCAGTAGTATCTCGCAGGGAAGCCAGCCCCAGCATTTT. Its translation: CASSISQGSQPQHF. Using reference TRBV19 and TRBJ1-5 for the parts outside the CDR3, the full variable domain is DGGITQSPKYLFRKEGQNVTLSCEQNLNHDAMYWYRQDPGQGLRLIYYSQIVNDFQKGDIAEGYSVSREKKESFPLTVTSAQKNPTAFYLCASSISQGSQPQHFGDGTRLSIL.

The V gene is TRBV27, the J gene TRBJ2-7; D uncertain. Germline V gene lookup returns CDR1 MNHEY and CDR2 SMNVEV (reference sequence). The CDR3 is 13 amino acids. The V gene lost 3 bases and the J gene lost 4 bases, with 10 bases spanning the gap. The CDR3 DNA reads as TGTGCCAGCAGTTTTGGCAGCAATTACGAGCAGTACTTC. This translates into CASSFGSNYEQYF.

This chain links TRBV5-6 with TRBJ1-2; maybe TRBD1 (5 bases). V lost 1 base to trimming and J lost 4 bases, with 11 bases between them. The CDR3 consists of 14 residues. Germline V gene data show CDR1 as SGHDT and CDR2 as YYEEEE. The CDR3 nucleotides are TGTGCCAGCAGCTTGAGGCAGGGAAGCTATGGCTACACCTTC. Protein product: CASSLRQGSYGYTF.

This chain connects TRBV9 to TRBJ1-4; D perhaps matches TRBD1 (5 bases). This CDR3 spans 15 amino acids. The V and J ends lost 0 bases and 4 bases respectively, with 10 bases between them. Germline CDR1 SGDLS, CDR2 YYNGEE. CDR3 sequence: CASSVGGALNEKLFF. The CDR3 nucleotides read TGTGCCAGCAGCGTAGGAGGGGCGCTTAATGAAAAACTGTTTTTT.

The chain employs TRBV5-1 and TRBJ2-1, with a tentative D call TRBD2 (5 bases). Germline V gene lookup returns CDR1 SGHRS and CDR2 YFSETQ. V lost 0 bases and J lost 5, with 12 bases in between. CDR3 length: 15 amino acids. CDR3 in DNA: TGCGCCAGCAGCTTGGCGGAGGTGGCAGACAATGAGCAGTTCTTC. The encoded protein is CASSLAEVADNEQFF.

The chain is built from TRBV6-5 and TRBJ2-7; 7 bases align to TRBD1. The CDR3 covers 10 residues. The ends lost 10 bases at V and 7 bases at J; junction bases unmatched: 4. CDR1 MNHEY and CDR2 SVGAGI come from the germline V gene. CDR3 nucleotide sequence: TGTGCCACCCTACAGGGGGAGCAGTACTTC. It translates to CATLQGEQYF.

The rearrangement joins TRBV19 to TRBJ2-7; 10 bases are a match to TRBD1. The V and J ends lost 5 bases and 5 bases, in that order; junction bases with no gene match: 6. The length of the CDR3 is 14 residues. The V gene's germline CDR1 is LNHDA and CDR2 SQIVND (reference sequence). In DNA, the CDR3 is TGTGCCAGTAGTCCAAGACAGGGGGCCCACGAGCAGTACTTC. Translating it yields CASSPRQGAHEQYF.

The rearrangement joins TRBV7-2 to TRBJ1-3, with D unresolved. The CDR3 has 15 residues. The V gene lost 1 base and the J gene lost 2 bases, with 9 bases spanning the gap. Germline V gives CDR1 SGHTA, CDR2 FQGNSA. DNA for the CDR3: TGTGCCAGCAGCTTAGATCCCGTTCCTGGAAACACCATATATTTT. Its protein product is CASSLDPVPGNTIYF.

This CDR3 reads CASIWSLEMGQGIGYTF. CDR3 sequence (DNA): TGTGCCAGCATATGGAGCCTAGAGATGGGACAGGGTATCGGCTACACCTTC. The chain links TRBV2 to TRBJ1-2; 9 bases agree with TRBD1. J was trimmed by 8 bases and V by 7 bases; bases with no gene match: 20. CDR3 size: 17 residues. Germline values: CDR1 SNHLY, CDR2 FYNNEI.

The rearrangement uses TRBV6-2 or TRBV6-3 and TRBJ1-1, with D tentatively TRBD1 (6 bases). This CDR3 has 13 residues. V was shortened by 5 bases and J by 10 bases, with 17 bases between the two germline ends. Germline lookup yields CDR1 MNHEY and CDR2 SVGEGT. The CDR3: CASSKPGAPGAFF. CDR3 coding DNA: TGTGCCAGCAGTAAGCCGGGGGCCCCAGGAGCTTTCTTT.

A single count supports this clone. In nucleotides, the CDR3 is TGTGCCAGCAGTCTTAATCAAGGCTACACCTTC. Protein product: CASSLNQGYTF. The V call is TRBV25-1, the J call TRBJ1-2; no clear D gene. The germline V gene has CDR1 MGHDK and CDR2 SYGVNS. CDR3 length: 11 amino acids. Deletions cut 5 bases from V and 8 bases from J, with 9 bases between.

The chain's CDR3 is CAREQGWVHGEQFF. CDR3 nucleotide sequence: TGCGCCAGGGAACAGGGGTGGGTTCACGGTGAGCAGTTCTTC. This chain links TRBV10-1 with TRBJ2-1; 7 bases match TRBD1. CDR1 is WNHNN and CDR2 is SYGVQD in the germline V gene (reference sequence). Losses at the gene ends were 9 bases for V and 9 bases for J; bases not matched to a gene: 14. This CDR3 contains 14 residues.

In DNA, the CDR3 is TGTGCCAGCAGTTACCGATGGGACAGGGGCGAAAATGGCTACACCTTC. It encodes CASSYRWDRGENGYTF. This chain uses TRBV6-5 with TRBJ1-2, with 10 bases lining up with TRBD1. The V and J ends lost 2 bases and 6 bases, in that order; junction bases with no gene match: 9. The CDR3 sequence is 16 residues long. Germline V lookup: CDR1 MNHEY, CDR2 SVGAGI.

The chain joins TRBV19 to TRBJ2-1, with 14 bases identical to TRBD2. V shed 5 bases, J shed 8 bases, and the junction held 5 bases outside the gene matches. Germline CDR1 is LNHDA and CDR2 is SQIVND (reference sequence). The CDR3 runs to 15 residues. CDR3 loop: CASSAPGLAGDEQFF. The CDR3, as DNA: TGTGCCAGTAGTGCCCCGGGACTAGCGGGGGATGAGCAGTTCTTC.